The clone carrying this T cell receptor (beta chain) was found a few times. Germline CDR1 reads SGHKS; CDR2 reads YYEKEE (reference sequence). V was trimmed by 1 base and J by 4 bases, leaving 6 bases between them. This CDR3 contains 13 residues. This sample was taken from a study of T cell changes during pregnancy in multiple sclerosis. Some clones are missing from TCRdb's copy, which holds only in-frame ones; the method was immunoSEQ multiplex PCR. This table has about 40,000 clones, 80% to 95% appearing once. This material consisted of CD8+ T cells from peripheral blood mononuclear cells, taken in the first trimester of pregnancy. The sequence derives from a female donor with multiple sclerosis, enrolled in a pregnancy study. The chain is built from TRBV5-5 and TRBJ1-3; D call uncertain. As DNA, the CDR3 is TGTGCCAGCAGCTTGAACAGAGGAAACACCATATATTTT. Its protein is CASSLNRGNTIYF. The variable domain in full, completed from reference TRBV5-5 and TRBJ1-3, reads DAGVTQSPTHLIKTRGQQVTLRCSPISGHKSVSWYQQVLGQGPQFIFQYYEKEERGRGNFPDRFSARQFPNYSSELNVNALLLGDSALYLCASSLNRGNTIYFGEGSWLTVV.